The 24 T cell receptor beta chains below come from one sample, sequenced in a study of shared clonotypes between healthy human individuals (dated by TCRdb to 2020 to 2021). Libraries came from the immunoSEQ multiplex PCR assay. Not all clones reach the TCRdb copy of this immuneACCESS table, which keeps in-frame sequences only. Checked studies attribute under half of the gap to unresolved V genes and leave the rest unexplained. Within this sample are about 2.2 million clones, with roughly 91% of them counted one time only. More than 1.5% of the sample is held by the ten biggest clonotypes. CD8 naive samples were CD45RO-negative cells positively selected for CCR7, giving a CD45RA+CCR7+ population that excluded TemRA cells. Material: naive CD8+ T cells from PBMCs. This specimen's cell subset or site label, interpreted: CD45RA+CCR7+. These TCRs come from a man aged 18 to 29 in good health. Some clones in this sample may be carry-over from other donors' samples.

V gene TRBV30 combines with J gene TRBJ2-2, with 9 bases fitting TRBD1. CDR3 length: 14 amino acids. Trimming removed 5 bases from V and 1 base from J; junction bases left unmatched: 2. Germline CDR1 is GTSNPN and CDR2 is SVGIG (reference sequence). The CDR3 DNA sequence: TGTGCCTGGGACAGGGGGAAGAACACCGGGGAGCTGTTTTTT. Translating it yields CAWDRGKNTGELFF.

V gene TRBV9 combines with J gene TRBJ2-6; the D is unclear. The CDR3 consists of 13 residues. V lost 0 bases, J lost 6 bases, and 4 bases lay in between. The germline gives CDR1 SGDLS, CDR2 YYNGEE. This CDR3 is CASSVGPANVLTF. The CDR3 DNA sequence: TGTGCCAGCAGCGTAGGGCCGGCCAACGTCCTGACTTTC.

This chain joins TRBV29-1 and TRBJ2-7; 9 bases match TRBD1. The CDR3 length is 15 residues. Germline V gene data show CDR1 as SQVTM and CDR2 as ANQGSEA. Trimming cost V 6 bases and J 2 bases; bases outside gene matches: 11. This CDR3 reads CSVHGAGTGTYEQYF. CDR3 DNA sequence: TGCAGCGTGCACGGGGCAGGGACAGGGACCTACGAGCAGTACTTC.

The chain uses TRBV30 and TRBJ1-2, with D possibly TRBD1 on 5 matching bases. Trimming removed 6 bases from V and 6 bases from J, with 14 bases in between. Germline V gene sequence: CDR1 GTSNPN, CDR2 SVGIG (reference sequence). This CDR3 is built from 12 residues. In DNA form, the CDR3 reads TGTGCCTGTCTCTTGGGGGGTCATGGCTACACCTTC. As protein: CACLLGGHGYTF.

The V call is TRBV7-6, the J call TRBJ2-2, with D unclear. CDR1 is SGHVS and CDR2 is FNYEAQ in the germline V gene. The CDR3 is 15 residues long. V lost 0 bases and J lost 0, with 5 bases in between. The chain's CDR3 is CASSLASANTGELFF. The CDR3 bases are TGTGCCAGCAGCTTAGCCAGTGCGAACACCGGGGAGCTGTTTTTT.

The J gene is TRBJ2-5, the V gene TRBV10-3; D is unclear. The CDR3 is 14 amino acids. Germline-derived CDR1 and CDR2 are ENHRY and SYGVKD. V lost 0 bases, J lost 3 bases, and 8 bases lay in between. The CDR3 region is CAISESAAEETQYF. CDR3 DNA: TGTGCCATCAGTGAGTCTGCAGCAGAAGAGACCCAGTACTTC.

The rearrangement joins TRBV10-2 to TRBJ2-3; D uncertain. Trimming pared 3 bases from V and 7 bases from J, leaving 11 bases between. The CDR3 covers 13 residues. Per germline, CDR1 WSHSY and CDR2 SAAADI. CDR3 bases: TGCGCCAGCAGTGATTTGTCCCTCAATACGCAGTATTTT. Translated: CASSDLSLNTQYF.

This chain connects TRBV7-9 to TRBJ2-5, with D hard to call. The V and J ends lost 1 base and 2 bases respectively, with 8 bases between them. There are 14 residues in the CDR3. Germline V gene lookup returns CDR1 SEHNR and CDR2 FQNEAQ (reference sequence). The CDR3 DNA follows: TGTGCCAGCAGCTTAGATTCGGAACAAGAGACCCAGTACTTC. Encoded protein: CASSLDSEQETQYF.

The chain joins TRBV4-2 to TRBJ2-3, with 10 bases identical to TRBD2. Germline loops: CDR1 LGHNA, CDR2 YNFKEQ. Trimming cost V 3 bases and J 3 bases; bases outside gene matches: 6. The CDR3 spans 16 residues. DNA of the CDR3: TGTGCCAGCAGCCAGAGAGCGGGAGGGCCGACAGATACGCAGTATTTT. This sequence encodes CASSQRAGGPTDTQYF.

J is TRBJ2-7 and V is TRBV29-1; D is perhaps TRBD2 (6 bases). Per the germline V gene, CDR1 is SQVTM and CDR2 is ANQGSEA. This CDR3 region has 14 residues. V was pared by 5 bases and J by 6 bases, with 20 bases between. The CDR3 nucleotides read TGCAGCGTTAGGGGTGGTTTTGCCGGGGGCGAGCAGTACTTC. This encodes CSVRGGFAGGEQYF.

CDR3 sequence reads: CASSEFPGLSYEQYF. The CDR3 DNA is TGTGCCAGCAGCGAATTCCCCGGCCTTTCCTACGAGCAGTACTTC. This rearrangement joins TRBV9 to TRBJ2-7, with D hard to call. Trimming stripped 3 bases from V and 1 base from J, with 14 bases between. Germline assignment: CDR1 SGDLS and CDR2 YYNGEE. The CDR3 extends over 15 amino acids.

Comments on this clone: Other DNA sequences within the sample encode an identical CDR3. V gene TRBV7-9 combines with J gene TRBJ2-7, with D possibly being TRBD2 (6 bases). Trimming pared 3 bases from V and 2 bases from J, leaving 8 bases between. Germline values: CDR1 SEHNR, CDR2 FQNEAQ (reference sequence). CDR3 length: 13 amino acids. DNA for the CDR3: TGTGCCAGCAGCTTGCCGGGAGCCTACGAGCAGTACTTC. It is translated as CASSLPGAYEQYF.

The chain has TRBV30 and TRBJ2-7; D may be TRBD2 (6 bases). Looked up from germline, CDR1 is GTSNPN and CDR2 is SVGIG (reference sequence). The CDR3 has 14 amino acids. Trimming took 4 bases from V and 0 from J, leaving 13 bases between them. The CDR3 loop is CAWTVGSGSYEQYF. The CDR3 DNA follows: TGTGCCTGGACCGTAGGTAGCGGCTCCTACGAGCAGTACTTC.

CDR3 region: CASSPETEGSGNTIYF. The DNA of the CDR3 is TGTGCCAGCAGCCCAGAGACGGAAGGCTCTGGAAACACCATATATTTT. The genes are TRBV7-3 and TRBJ1-3; no clear D gene. The germline CDR1 and CDR2 sequences are SGHTA and FQGTGA. Between the trimmed V and J ends, which lost 5 bases and 0 bases, there was a span of 14 bases. The CDR3 loop spans 16 amino acids. The full variable domain, in which reference TRBV7-3 and TRBJ1-3 provide the parts outside the CDR3, is GAGVSQTPSNKVTEKGKYVELRCDPISGHTALYWYRQSLGQGPEFLIYFQGTGAADDSGLPNDRFFAVRPEGSVSTLKIQRTERGDSAVYLCASSPETEGSGNTIYFGEGSWLTVV.

The CDR3 nucleotides read TGCAGCGTTGTCTCTCGGCAGGGGGGTATTGAAGCTTTCTTT. This codes for CSVVSRQGGIEAFF. The chain employs TRBV29-1 and TRBJ1-1; 7 bases line up with TRBD1. Germline V gene data show CDR1 as SQVTM and CDR2 as ANQGSEA. This CDR3 spans 14 amino acids. V gave up 4 bases and J gave up 7 bases; unmatched junction bases: 12. Supplemented by reference TRBV29-1 and TRBJ1-1, the full variable domain reads SAVISQKPSRDICQRGTSLTIQCQVDSQVTMMFWYRQQPGQSLTLIATANQGSEATYESGFVIDKFPISRPNLTFSTLTVSNMSPEDSSIYLCSVVSRQGGIEAFFGQGTRLTVV.

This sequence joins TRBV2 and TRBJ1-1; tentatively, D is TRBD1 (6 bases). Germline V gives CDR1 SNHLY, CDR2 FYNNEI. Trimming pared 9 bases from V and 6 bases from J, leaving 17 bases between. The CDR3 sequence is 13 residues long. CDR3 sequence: CASTTGRTSEAFF. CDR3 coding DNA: TGTGCCAGTACTACAGGGCGGACGTCTGAAGCTTTCTTT.

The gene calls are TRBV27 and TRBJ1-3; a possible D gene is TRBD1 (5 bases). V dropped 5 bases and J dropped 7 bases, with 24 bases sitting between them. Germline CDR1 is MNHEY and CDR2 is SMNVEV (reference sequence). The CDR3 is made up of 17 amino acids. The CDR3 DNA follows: TGTGCCAGCAGTCCCCGAACCGGGACCGAGGGCCGGAACACCATATATTTT. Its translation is CASSPRTGTEGRNTIYF.

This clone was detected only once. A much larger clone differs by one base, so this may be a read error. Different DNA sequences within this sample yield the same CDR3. The CDR3 nucleotides are TGCGCCAGCAGAATGAACACTGAAGCTTTCTTT. Protein product: CASRMNTEAFF. The chain couples TRBV4-1 to TRBJ1-1; D is unclear. V lost 6 bases and J 0 bases, leaving 2 bases between the germline ends. Germline CDR1 and CDR2: MGHRA and YSYEKL. This CDR3 region has 11 residues.

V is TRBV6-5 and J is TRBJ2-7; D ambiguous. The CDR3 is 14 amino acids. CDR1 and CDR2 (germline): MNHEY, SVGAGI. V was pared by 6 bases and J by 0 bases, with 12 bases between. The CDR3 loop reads CASSPLRDSYEQYF. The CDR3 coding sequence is TGTGCCAGCAGCCCACTAAGAGACTCCTACGAGCAGTACTTC.

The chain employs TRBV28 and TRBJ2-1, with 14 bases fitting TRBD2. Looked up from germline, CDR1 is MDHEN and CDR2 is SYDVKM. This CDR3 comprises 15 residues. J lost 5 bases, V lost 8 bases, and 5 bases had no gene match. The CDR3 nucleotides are TGTGCCAGCGAGGGACTAGCGGGAGTCCACAATGAGCAGTTCTTC. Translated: CASEGLAGVHNEQFF. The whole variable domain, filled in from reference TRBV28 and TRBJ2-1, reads DVKVTQSSRYLVKRTGEKVFLECVQDMDHENMFWYRQDPGLGLRLIYFSYDVKMKEKGDIPEGYSVSREKKERFSLILESASTNQTSMYLCASEGLAGVHNEQFFGPGTRLTVL.

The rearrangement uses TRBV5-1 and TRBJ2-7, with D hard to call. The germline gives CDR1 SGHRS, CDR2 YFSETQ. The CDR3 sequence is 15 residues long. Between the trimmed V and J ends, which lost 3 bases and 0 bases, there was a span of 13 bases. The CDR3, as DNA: TGCGCCAGCAGCTCTAACCGACTCTTCTCCTACGAGCAGTACTTC. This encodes CASSSNRLFSYEQYF.

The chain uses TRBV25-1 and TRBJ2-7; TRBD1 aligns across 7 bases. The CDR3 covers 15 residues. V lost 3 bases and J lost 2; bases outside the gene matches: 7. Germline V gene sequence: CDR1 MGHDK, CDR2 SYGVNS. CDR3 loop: CASSDTGTAAYEQYF. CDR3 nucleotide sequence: TGTGCCAGCAGTGACACCGGGACAGCCGCCTACGAGCAGTACTTC.

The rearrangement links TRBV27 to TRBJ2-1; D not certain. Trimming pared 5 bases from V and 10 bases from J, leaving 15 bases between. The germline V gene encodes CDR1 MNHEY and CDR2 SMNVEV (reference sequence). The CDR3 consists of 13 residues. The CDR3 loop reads CASSLPLAPEQFF. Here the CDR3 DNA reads TGTGCCAGCAGTCTACCGCTTGCCCCCGAGCAGTTCTTC.

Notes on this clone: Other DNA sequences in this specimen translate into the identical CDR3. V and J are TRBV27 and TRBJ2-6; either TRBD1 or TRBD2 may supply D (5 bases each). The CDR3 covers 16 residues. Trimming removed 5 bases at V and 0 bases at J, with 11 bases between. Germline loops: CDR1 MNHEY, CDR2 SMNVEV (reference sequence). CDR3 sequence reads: CASSLSRGSGANVLTF. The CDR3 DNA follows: TGTGCCAGCAGTCTCTCGAGGGGCTCTGGGGCCAACGTCCTGACTTTC.